This is a list of T cell receptor beta chains from one sample in a study of T cell responses to AZD1222 COVID-19 vaccine. Clones were sequenced by immunoSEQ multiplex PCR, and TCRdb holds only the in-frame ones, with some missing. The table shows 130,000 to 150,000 clones, with roughly 90% occurring only once. The sample consisted of peripheral blood, taken 28 days after the second AZD1222 dose. The receptor set was obtained from an adult who received the AZD1222 COVID-19 vaccine. Each CDR3 is given with its conserved first and last residue. Fields, in order: CDR3 protein, CDR3 DNA, clone size, V gene, J gene, D gene. D genes are given only for firm matches. Clone size appears in some rows only: once, few, many, or a class for an expanded clone.

CDR3aa: CASTGTGGGYTF
CDR3nt: TGTGCCAGCACCGGGACAGGGGGCGGCTACACCTTC
abundance: NA
v_gene: TRBV7-2
j_gene: TRBJ1-2
d_gene: TRBD1

CDR3aa: CASSLGVASETQYF
CDR3nt: TGTGCCAGCAGCTTGGGGGTGGCATCGGAGACCCAGTACTTC
abundance: NA
v_gene: TRBV11-3
j_gene: TRBJ2-5
d_gene: NA

CDR3aa: CASSVGLGGEAFF
CDR3nt: TGTGCCAGCAGCGTCGGACTAGGGGGTGAAGCTTTCTTT
abundance: NA
v_gene: TRBV9
j_gene: TRBJ1-1
d_gene: NA

CDR3aa: CASSPGDYSNQPQHF
CDR3nt: TGTGCCAGCAGTCCGGGAGATTATAGCAATCAGCCCCAGCATTTT
abundance: NA
v_gene: TRBV6-2/TRBV6-3
j_gene: TRBJ1-5
d_gene: NA

CDR3aa: CASSLAGGNQPQHF
CDR3nt: TGTGCCAGCAGCTTAGCAGGGGGCAATCAGCCCCAGCATTTT
abundance: NA
v_gene: TRBV7-2
j_gene: TRBJ1-5
d_gene: NA

CDR3aa: CASAEPFRDTQYF
CDR3nt: TGTGCCAGCGCGGAGCCTTTTAGAGATACGCAGTATTTT
abundance: NA
v_gene: TRBV7-2
j_gene: TRBJ2-3
d_gene: NA

CDR3aa: CASSLGVWRLAKDIQYF
CDR3nt: TGTGCCAGCAGCTTAGGAGTTTGGAGATTGGCGAAGGACATTCAGTACTTC
abundance: NA
v_gene: TRBV7-8
j_gene: TRBJ2-4
d_gene: NA

CDR3aa: CASSPPPEENEKLFF
CDR3nt: TGTGCCAGCAGTCCCCCCCCGGAGGAGAATGAAAAACTGTTTTTT
abundance: NA
v_gene: TRBV6-5
j_gene: TRBJ1-4
d_gene: NA

CDR3aa: CSVELPLKGYTF
CDR3nt: TGCAGCGTTGAGTTACCCCTCAAGGGCTACACCTTC
abundance: NA
v_gene: TRBV29-1
j_gene: TRBJ1-2
d_gene: NA

CDR3aa: CASSRSQGGTEAFF
CDR3nt: TGTGCCAGTAGTAGAAGTCAGGGGGGCACTGAAGCTTTCTTT
abundance: NA
v_gene: TRBV19
j_gene: TRBJ1-1
d_gene: TRBD1

CDR3aa: CASSIALRVNTEAFF
CDR3nt: TGTGCCAGTAGTATAGCGCTCCGGGTGAACACTGAAGCTTTCTTT
abundance: NA
v_gene: TRBV19
j_gene: TRBJ1-1
d_gene: NA

CDR3aa: CASSKSGTFEKLFF
CDR3nt: TGTGCCAGCAGCAAATCCGGGACCTTTGAAAAACTGTTTTTT
abundance: few
v_gene: TRBV13
j_gene: TRBJ1-4
d_gene: NA

CDR3aa: CASSFSTALAAYEQYF
CDR3nt: TGTGCCAGCAGCTTCTCTACGGCGTTGGCGGCCTACGAGCAGTACTTC
abundance: NA
v_gene: TRBV5-6
j_gene: TRBJ2-7
d_gene: NA

CDR3aa: CASSPLNTGGRDTIYF
CDR3nt: TGTGCCAGCAGTCCCCTAAACACGGGGGGTCGCGACACCATATATTTT
abundance: once
v_gene: TRBV27
j_gene: TRBJ1-3
d_gene: NA

CDR3aa: CASSPSGDGYTF
CDR3nt: TGTGCCAGCTCACCCTCGGGGGATGGCTACACCTTC
abundance: NA
v_gene: TRBV18
j_gene: TRBJ1-2
d_gene: NA

CDR3aa: CASSLEGDLAFF
CDR3nt: TGTGCCAGCAGTTTAGAGGGGGATCTAGCTTTCTTT
abundance: NA
v_gene: TRBV3-1/TRBV3-2
j_gene: TRBJ1-1
d_gene: NA

CDR3aa: CASTAERKTQYF
CDR3nt: TGTGCCAGCACGGCGGAGAGGAAGACCCAGTACTTC
abundance: NA
v_gene: TRBV2
j_gene: TRBJ2-5
d_gene: NA

CDR3aa: CASSFIPQGQGQPQHF
CDR3nt: TGTGCCAGCAGTTTTATCCCACAGGGTCAGGGTCAGCCCCAGCATTTT
abundance: NA
v_gene: TRBV28
j_gene: TRBJ1-5
d_gene: NA

CDR3aa: CSASGGSTDTQYF
CDR3nt: TGCAGTGCTAGTGGGGGGAGCACAGATACGCAGTATTTT
abundance: NA
v_gene: TRBV20-1
j_gene: TRBJ2-3
d_gene: NA

CDR3aa: CASSAGTDEQFF
CDR3nt: TGTGCCAGCAGCGCCGGGACAGATGAGCAGTTCTTC
abundance: NA
v_gene: TRBV9
j_gene: TRBJ2-1
d_gene: TRBD1

CDR3aa: CASSLSEGQDFYGYTF
CDR3nt: TGTGCCAGCAGCTTATCTGAGGGACAGGACTTCTATGGCTACACCTTC
abundance: NA
v_gene: TRBV7-6
j_gene: TRBJ1-2
d_gene: TRBD1

CDR3aa: CASSSPRRTVETQYF
CDR3nt: TGTGCCAGCAGCTCACCCCGAAGGACGGTAGAGACCCAGTACTTC
abundance: NA
v_gene: TRBV7-2
j_gene: TRBJ2-5
d_gene: NA

CDR3aa: CASSLGTGYGYTF
CDR3nt: TGTGCCAGCAGCTTAGGGACAGGATATGGCTACACCTTC
abundance: NA
v_gene: TRBV7-6
j_gene: TRBJ1-2
d_gene: TRBD1

CDR3aa: CASSLGGGKSETQYF
CDR3nt: TGTGCCAGCAGCTTAGGGGGGGGTAAATCGGAGACCCAGTACTTC
abundance: NA
v_gene: TRBV11-2
j_gene: TRBJ2-5
d_gene: TRBD2

CDR3aa: CASSLGLGGNQPQHF
CDR3nt: TGTGCCAGCAGCTTAGGACTAGGTGGCAATCAGCCCCAGCATTTT
abundance: once
v_gene: TRBV11-3
j_gene: TRBJ1-5
d_gene: NA

CDR3aa: CASSYSTGYEQYF
CDR3nt: TGTGCCAGCAGTTACTCGACAGGCTACGAGCAGTACTTC
abundance: NA
v_gene: TRBV6-2/TRBV6-3
j_gene: TRBJ2-7
d_gene: NA

CDR3aa: CASSPREVETQYF
CDR3nt: TGTGCCAGTAGTCCCAGGGAGGTGGAGACCCAGTACTTC
abundance: NA
v_gene: TRBV19
j_gene: TRBJ2-5
d_gene: NA

CDR3aa: CASSLPGRLSGNTIYF
CDR3nt: TGTGCCAGCAGTCTGCCGGGACGGCTCTCTGGAAACACCATATATTTT
abundance: NA
v_gene: TRBV28
j_gene: TRBJ1-3
d_gene: NA

CDR3aa: CASSPGQVDGYTF
CDR3nt: TGTGCCAGCAGTCCCGGACAGGTCGATGGCTACACCTTC
abundance: once
v_gene: TRBV11-3
j_gene: TRBJ1-2
d_gene: TRBD1

CDR3aa: CASSRDSYSEKLFF
CDR3nt: TGTGCCAGCAGTAGGGACAGTTATTCGGAAAAACTGTTTTTT
abundance: NA
v_gene: TRBV6-5
j_gene: TRBJ1-4
d_gene: TRBD1

CDR3aa: CAWRGVFEAFF
CDR3nt: TGTGCCTGGCGTGGAGTATTCGAAGCTTTCTTT
abundance: NA
v_gene: TRBV30
j_gene: TRBJ1-1
d_gene: NA

CDR3aa: CASRRQGALQGTEAFF
CDR3nt: TGTGCCAGCAGACGACAGGGGGCTCTACAGGGGACTGAAGCTTTCTTT
abundance: NA
v_gene: TRBV7-8
j_gene: TRBJ1-1
d_gene: TRBD1

CDR3aa: CASSLSDSRNTIYF
CDR3nt: TGTGCCAGCAGCTTATCGGACAGTAGAAACACCATATATTTT
abundance: few
v_gene: TRBV9
j_gene: TRBJ1-3
d_gene: NA

CDR3aa: CASSSHTEAFF
CDR3nt: TGTGCCAGCAGCTCGCACACTGAAGCTTTCTTT
abundance: NA
v_gene: TRBV7-9
j_gene: TRBJ1-1
d_gene: NA

CDR3aa: CATAFGSSGANVLTF
CDR3nt: TGCGCCACCGCGTTTGGAAGCTCTGGGGCCAACGTCCTGACTTTC
abundance: few
v_gene: TRBV5-1
j_gene: TRBJ2-6
d_gene: NA

CDR3aa: CASSIQAGGGTGELFF
CDR3nt: TGTGCCAGTAGTATCCAAGCGGGAGGAGGGACCGGGGAGCTGTTTTTT
abundance: NA
v_gene: TRBV19
j_gene: TRBJ2-2
d_gene: TRBD2

CDR3aa: CASSSELLTIAGEQFF
CDR3nt: TGTGCCAGCAGCTCTGAACTATTAACGATAGCGGGAGAGCAGTTCTTC
abundance: NA
v_gene: TRBV7-3
j_gene: TRBJ2-1
d_gene: TRBD2

CDR3aa: CASTTWGLTDGTEAFF
CDR3nt: TGTGCCAGCACCACTTGGGGGCTGACGGATGGAACTGAAGCTTTCTTT
abundance: NA
v_gene: TRBV28
j_gene: TRBJ1-1
d_gene: NA

CDR3aa: CASNLQRGTYEQYF
CDR3nt: TGTGCCAGCAATCTCCAGCGGGGGACCTACGAGCAGTACTTC
abundance: NA
v_gene: TRBV6-5
j_gene: TRBJ2-7
d_gene: TRBD2

CDR3aa: CASKSWRGIPAGYTF
CDR3nt: TGTGCCAGTAAATCTTGGCGAGGGATCCCGGCGGGCTACACCTTC
abundance: NA
v_gene: TRBV19
j_gene: TRBJ1-2
d_gene: NA

CDR3aa: CASSAGTNQPQHF
CDR3nt: TGTGCCAGCTCGGCGGGGACAAATCAGCCCCAGCATTTT
abundance: NA
v_gene: TRBV9
j_gene: TRBJ1-5
d_gene: NA

CDR3aa: CASSYVGKSTEAFF
CDR3nt: TGTGCCAGCAGTTATGTGGGGAAGAGCACTGAAGCTTTCTTT
abundance: NA
v_gene: TRBV6-5
j_gene: TRBJ1-1
d_gene: NA

CDR3aa: CASSMALGFQF
CDR3nt: TGTGCCAGTAGTATGGCCCTGGGATTTCAATTC
abundance: NA
v_gene: TRBV19
j_gene: TRBJ1-2
d_gene: NA

CDR3aa: CASNDREGFQLETQYF
CDR3nt: TGTGCCAGCAACGATCGGGAGGGATTTCAGTTAGAGACCCAGTACTTC
abundance: NA
v_gene: TRBV5-5
j_gene: TRBJ2-5
d_gene: TRBD2

CDR3aa: CASAFGGGDRVVGTEAFF
CDR3nt: TGTGCTAGTGCGTTTGGAGGGGGGGACAGGGTCGTAGGGACTGAAGCTTTCTTT
abundance: NA
v_gene: TRBV12-5
j_gene: TRBJ1-1
d_gene: TRBD1

CDR3aa: CASSQGGSTEAFF
CDR3nt: TGCGCCAGCAGCCAGGGGGGATCCACTGAAGCTTTCTTT
abundance: NA
v_gene: TRBV4-3
j_gene: TRBJ1-1
d_gene: NA

CDR3aa: CASSDLGTANNEQFF
CDR3nt: TGTGCCAGCAGTGACCTCGGGACGGCCAACAATGAGCAGTTCTTC
abundance: once
v_gene: TRBV25-1
j_gene: TRBJ2-1
d_gene: NA

CDR3aa: CASSHGRSYEQYF
CDR3nt: TGTGCCAGCAGCCACGGCCGGTCCTACGAGCAGTACTTC
abundance: NA
v_gene: TRBV6-5
j_gene: TRBJ2-7
d_gene: NA

CDR3aa: CASSPLTYTEAFF
CDR3nt: TGTGCCAGCAGCCCATTGACGTACACTGAAGCTTTCTTT
abundance: NA
v_gene: TRBV3-1/TRBV3-2
j_gene: TRBJ1-1
d_gene: NA

CDR3aa: CASSSGQISGNTIYF
CDR3nt: TGCGCCAGCAGCTCGGGACAGATCTCTGGAAACACCATATATTTT
abundance: NA
v_gene: TRBV5-1
j_gene: TRBJ1-3
d_gene: TRBD1

CDR3aa: CSVEDRGYGYTF
CDR3nt: TGCAGCGTTGAAGACAGGGGCTATGGCTACACCTTC
abundance: NA
v_gene: TRBV29-1
j_gene: TRBJ1-2
d_gene: NA

CDR3aa: CASSPPQGEQFF
CDR3nt: TGTGCCAGCAGCCCCCCGCAAGGTGAGCAGTTCTTC
abundance: NA
v_gene: TRBV7-3
j_gene: TRBJ2-1
d_gene: NA